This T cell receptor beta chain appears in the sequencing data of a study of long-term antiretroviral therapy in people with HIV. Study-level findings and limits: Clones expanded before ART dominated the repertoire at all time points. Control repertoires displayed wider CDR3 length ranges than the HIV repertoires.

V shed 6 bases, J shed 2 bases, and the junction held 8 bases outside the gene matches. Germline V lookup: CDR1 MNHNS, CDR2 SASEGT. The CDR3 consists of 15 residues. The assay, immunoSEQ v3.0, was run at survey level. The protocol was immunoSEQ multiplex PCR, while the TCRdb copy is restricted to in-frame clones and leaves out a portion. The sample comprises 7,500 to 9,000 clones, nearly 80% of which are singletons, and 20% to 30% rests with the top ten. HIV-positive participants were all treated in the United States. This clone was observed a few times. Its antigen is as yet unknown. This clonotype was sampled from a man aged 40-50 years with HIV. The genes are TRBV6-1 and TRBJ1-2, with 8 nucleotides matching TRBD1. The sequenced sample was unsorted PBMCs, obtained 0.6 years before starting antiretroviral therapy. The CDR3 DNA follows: TGTGCCAGCAGCCCTTCATGGACAGGGAACTATGGCTACACCTTC. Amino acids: CASSPSWTGNYGYTF.